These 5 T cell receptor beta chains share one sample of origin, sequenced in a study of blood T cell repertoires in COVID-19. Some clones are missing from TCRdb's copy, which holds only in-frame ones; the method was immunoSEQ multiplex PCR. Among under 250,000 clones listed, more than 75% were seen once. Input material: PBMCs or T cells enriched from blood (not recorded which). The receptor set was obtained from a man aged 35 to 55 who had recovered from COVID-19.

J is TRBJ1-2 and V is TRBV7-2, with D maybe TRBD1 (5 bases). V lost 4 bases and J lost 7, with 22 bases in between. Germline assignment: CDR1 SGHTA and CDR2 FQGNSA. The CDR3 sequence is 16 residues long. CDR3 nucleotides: TGTGCCAGCAGCTCGCAATCTTTCGGCGGGGCGGCTGGCTACACCTTC. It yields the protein CASSSQSFGGAAGYTF. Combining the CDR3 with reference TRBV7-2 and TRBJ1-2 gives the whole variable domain GAGVSQSPSNKVTEKGKDVELRCDPISGHTALYWYRQSLGQGLEFLIYFQGNSAPDKSGLPSDRFSAERTGGSVSTLTIQRTQQEDSAVYLCASSSQSFGGAAGYTFGSGTRLTVV.

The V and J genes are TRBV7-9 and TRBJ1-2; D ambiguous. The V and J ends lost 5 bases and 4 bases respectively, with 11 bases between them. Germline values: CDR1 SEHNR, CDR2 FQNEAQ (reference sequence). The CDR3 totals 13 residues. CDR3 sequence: CASSPDGFYGYTF. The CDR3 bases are TGTGCCAGCAGCCCCGACGGGTTCTATGGCTACACCTTC.

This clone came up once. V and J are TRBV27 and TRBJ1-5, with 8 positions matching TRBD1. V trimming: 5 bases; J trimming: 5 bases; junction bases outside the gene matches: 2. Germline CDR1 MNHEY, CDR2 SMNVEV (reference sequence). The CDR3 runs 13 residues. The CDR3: CASSTDRDQPQHF. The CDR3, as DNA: TGTGCCAGCAGTACGGACAGGGATCAGCCCCAGCATTTT.

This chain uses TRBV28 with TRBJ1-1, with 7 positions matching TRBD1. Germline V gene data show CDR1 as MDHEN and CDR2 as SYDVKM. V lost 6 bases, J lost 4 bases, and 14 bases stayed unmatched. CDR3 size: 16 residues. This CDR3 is CASSLPRGGGSTEAFF. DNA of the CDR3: TGTGCCAGCAGCTTACCCCGTGGAGGGGGCTCCACTGAAGCTTTCTTT.

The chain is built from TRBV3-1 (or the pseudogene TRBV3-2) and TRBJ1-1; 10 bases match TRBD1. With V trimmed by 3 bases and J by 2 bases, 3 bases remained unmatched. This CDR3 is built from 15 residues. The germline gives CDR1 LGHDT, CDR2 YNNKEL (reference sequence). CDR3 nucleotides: TGTGCCAGCAGCCAGATGACAGGGGGCAACACTGAAGCTTTCTTT. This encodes CASSQMTGGNTEAFF.